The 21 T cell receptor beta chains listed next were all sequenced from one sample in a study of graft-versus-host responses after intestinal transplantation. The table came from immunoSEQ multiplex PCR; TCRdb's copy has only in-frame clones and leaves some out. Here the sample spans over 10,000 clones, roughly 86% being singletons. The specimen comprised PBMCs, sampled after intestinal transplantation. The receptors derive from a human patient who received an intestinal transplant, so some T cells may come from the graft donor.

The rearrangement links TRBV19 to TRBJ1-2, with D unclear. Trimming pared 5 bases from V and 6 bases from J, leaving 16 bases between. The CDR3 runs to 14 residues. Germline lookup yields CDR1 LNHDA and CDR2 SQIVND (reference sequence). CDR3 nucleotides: TGTGCCAGTAGTCAACGGGCAGCACAAAATGGCTACACCTTC. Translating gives CASSQRAAQNGYTF.

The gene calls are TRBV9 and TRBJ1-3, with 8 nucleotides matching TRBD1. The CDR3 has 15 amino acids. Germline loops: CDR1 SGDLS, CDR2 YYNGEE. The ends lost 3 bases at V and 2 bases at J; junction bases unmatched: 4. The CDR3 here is CASSATGGTGNTIYF. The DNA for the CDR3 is TGTGCCAGCAGCGCCACAGGGGGAACTGGAAACACCATATATTTT.

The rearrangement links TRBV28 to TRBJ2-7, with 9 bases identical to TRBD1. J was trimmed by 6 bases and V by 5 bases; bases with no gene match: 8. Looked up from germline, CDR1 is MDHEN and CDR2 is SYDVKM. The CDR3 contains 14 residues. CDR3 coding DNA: TGTGCCAGCAGTCTGGGACAGGGTTCGTCCGAGCAGTACTTC. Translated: CASSLGQGSSEQYF.

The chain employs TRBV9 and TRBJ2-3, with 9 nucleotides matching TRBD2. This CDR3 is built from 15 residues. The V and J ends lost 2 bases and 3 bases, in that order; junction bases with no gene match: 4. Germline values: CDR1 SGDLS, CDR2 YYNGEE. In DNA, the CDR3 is TGTGCCAGCAGCGTTGGGGGACTAGCTACAGATACGCAGTATTTT. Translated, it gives CASSVGGLATDTQYF. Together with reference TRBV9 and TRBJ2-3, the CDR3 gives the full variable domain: DSGVTQTPKHLITATGQRVTLRCSPRSGDLSVYWYQQSLDQGLQFLIQYYNGEERAKGNILERFSAQQFPDLHSELNLSSLELGDSALYFCASSVGGLATDTQYFGPGTRLTVL.

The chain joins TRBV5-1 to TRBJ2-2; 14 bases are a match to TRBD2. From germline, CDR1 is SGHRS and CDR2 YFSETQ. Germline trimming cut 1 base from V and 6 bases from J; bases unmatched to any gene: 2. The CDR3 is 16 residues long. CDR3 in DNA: TGCGCCAGCAGCTTGAGACTAGCGGGAGGGGCCGGGGAGCTGTTTTTT. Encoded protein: CASSLRLAGGAGELFF.

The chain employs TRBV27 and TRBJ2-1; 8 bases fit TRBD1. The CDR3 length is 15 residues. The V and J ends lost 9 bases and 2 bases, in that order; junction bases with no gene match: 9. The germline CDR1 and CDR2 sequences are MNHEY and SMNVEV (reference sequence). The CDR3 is CASTWVGQAYNEQFF. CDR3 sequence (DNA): TGTGCCAGTACCTGGGTGGGACAGGCCTACAATGAGCAGTTCTTC.

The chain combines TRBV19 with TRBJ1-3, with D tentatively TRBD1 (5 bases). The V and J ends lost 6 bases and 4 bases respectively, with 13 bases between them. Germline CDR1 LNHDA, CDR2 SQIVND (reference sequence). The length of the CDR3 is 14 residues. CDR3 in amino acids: CASRPRTRGNTIYF. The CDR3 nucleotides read TGTGCCAGTAGGCCCCGGACACGAGGAAACACCATATATTTT.

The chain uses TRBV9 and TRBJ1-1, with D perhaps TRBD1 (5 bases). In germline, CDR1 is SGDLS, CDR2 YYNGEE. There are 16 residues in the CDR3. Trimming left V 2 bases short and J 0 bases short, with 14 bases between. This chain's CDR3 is CASSVGGFSMNTEAFF. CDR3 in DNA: TGTGCCAGCAGCGTTGGGGGTTTTTCCATGAACACTGAAGCTTTCTTT. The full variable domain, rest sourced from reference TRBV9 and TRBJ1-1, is DSGVTQTPKHLITATGQRVTLRCSPRSGDLSVYWYQQSLDQGLQFLIQYYNGEERAKGNILERFSAQQFPDLHSELNLSSLELGDSALYFCASSVGGFSMNTEAFFGQGTRLTVV.

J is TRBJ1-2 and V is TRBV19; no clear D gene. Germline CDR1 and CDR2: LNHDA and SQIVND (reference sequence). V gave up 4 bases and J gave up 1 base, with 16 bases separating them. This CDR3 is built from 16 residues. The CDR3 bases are TGTGCCAGTAGTACCAACCTGGGAGAGGGTAACTATGGCTACACCTTC. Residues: CASSTNLGEGNYGYTF.

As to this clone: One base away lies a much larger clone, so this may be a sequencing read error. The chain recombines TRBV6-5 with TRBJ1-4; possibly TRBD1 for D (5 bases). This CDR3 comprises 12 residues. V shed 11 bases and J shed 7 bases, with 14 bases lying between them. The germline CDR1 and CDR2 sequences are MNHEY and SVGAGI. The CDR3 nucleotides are TGTGCCGGCGGACAAGGGCGTGAAAAACTGTTTTTT. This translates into CAGGQGREKLFF.

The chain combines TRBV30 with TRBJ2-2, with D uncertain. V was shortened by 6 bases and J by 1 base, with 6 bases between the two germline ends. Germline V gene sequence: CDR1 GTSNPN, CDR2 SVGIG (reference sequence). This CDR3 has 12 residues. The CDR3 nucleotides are TGTGCCTGCCGACAGAACACCGGGGAGCTGTTTTTT. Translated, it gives CACRQNTGELFF.

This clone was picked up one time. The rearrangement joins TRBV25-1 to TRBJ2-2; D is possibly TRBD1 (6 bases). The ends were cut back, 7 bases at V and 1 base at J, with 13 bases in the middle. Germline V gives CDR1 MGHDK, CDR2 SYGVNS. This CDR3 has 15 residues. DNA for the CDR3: TGTGCCAGCAAGGGATTGGGACAGAACACCGGGGAGCTGTTTTTT. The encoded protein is CASKGLGQNTGELFF.

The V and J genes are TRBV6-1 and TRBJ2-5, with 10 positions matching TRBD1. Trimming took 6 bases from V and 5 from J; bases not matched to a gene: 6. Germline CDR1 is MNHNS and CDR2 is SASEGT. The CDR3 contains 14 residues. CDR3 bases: TGTGCCAGCAGGGGACAGGGGTCGAGGGAGACCCAGTACTTC. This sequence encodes CASRGQGSRETQYF.

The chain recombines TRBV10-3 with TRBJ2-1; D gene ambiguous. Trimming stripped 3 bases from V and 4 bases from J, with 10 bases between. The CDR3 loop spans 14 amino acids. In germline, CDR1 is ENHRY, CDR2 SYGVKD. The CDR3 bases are TGTGCCATCAGTGATTCTGCAGCTTACAATGAGCAGTTCTTC. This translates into CAISDSAAYNEQFF.

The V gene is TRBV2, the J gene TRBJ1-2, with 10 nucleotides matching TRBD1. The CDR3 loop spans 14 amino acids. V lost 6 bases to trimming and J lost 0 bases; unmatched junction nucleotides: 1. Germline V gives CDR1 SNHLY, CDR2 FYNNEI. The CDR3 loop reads CASRGQGTNYGYTF. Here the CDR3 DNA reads TGTGCCAGCAGGGGACAGGGGACTAACTATGGCTACACCTTC.

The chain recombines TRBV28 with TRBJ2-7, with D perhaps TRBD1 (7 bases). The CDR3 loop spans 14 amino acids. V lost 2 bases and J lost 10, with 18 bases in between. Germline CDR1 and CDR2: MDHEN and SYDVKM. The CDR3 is CASSLAGQSDNQYF. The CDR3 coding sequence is TGTGCCAGCAGTTTAGCGGGACAGTCTGATAATCAGTACTTC.

CDR3 loop: CASSPRDRTDFITQYF. The CDR3 nucleotides are TGTGCCAGCAGCCCTAGAGATAGGACAGACTTTATTACGCAGTATTTT. This chain joins TRBV5-8 and TRBJ2-3; D is possibly TRBD1 (6 bases). Trimming cost V 4 bases and J 8 bases, with 23 bases left between them. CDR3 length equals 16 residues. The V gene's germline CDR1 is SGHTS and CDR2 YDEGEE.

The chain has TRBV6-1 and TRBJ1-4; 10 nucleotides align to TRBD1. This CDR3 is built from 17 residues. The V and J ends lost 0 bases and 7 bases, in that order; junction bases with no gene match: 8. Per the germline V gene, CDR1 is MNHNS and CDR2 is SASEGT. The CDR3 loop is CASSEAQDRGIFEKLFF. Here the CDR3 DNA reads TGTGCCAGCAGTGAAGCGCAGGACAGGGGGATCTTTGAAAAACTGTTTTTT.

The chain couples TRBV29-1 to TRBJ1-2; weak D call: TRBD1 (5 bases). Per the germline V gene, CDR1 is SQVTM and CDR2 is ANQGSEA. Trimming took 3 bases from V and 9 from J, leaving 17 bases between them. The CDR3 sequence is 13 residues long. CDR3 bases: TGCAGCGTTGACATGGAGGGGACTCACAGCTACACCTTC. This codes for CSVDMEGTHSYTF.

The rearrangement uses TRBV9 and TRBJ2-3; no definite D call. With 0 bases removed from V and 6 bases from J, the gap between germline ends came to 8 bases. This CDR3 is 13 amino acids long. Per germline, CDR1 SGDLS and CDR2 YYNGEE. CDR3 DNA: TGTGCCAGCAGCGTAGGGATCGGGGATACGCAGTATTTT. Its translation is CASSVGIGDTQYF.

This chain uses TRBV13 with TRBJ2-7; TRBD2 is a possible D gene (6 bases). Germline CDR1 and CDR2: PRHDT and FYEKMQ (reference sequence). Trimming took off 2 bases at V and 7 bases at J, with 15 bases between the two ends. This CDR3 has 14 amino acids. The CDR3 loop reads CASSLSNRGKEQYF. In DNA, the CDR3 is TGTGCCAGCAGCTTATCTAACCGGGGGAAGGAGCAGTACTTC. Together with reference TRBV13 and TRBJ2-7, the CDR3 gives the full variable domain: AAGVIQSPRHLIKEKRETATLKCYPIPRHDTVYWYQQGPGQDPQFLISFYEKMQSDKGSIPDRFSAQQFSDYHSELNMSSLELGDSALYFCASSLSNRGKEQYFGPGTRLTVT.